Shown below are 25 T cell receptor beta chains from a single sample sequenced in a study of yellow fever vaccine responses in identical twins. Each CDR3 protein is one row after TCRdb ran MiXCR on the RT-PCR reads. The sample carries about 18,000 distinct CDR3 sequences, roughly two thirds recorded once. The sequenced sample was T cells from blood (PBMCs), unsorted or a sorted subset (not recorded which), obtained before or after yellow fever vaccination (not recorded which). The receptors were gathered from a woman aged 18-29 years who received the yellow fever vaccine.

The sample holds a few counts of this clonotype. The chain carries TRBV5-1 and TRBJ2-5, with a tentative D call TRBD1 (5 bases). Germline lookup yields CDR1 SGHRS and CDR2 YFSETQ. V lost 4 bases to trimming and J lost 0 bases, with 10 bases between them. The CDR3 consists of 14 residues. The CDR3, as DNA: TGCGCCAGCAGCAACCGGACAAACCAAGAGACCCAGTACTTC. Protein sequence: CASSNRTNQETQYF.

This chain joins TRBV20-1 and TRBJ1-5; TRBD1 might be the D (5 bases). Trimming took off 1 base at V and 2 bases at J, with 9 bases between the two ends. The CDR3 is 14 amino acids. Germline-derived CDR1 and CDR2 are DFQATT and SNEGSKA (reference sequence). Written as DNA, the CDR3 is TGCAGTGCTAGAGGAAGGGGAGGCAATCAGCCCCAGCATTTT. Its protein is CSARGRGGNQPQHF.

The CDR3 bases are TGTGCCAGCAGCTCCTACAGGGGGACCTCACCCCTCCACTTT. Amino acid sequence: CASSSYRGTSPLHF. V is TRBV7-9 and J is TRBJ1-6, with 8 bases lining up with TRBD1. V gave up 4 bases and J gave up 10 bases; unmatched junction bases: 6. From germline, CDR1 is SEHNR and CDR2 FQNEAQ (reference sequence). The CDR3 sequence is 14 residues long.

The gene calls are TRBV20-1 and TRBJ2-3, with D uncertain. Trimming shortened V by 6 bases and J by 5 bases, and 12 bases separated the two germline ends. Germline V lookup: CDR1 DFQATT, CDR2 SNEGSKA (reference sequence). The CDR3 has 12 residues. CDR3 DNA sequence: TGCAGTGCCAGACGAGTGGGAGATACGCAGTATTTT. This encodes CSARRVGDTQYF.

This clonotype is large within its sample. This rearrangement joins TRBV3-1 to TRBJ2-3, with 7 bases lining up with TRBD2. The J segment lost 2 bases and the V segment lost 4 bases, leaving 3 bases of the junction unmatched. CDR1 LGHDT and CDR2 YNNKEL come from the germline V gene (reference sequence). The CDR3 consists of 14 residues. CDR3 nucleotides: TGTGCCAGCAGCCGGGAGGGCTTCACAGATACGCAGTATTTT. Translation gives CASSREGFTDTQYF.

The chain carries TRBV28 and TRBJ2-7; possibly TRBD1 for D (6 bases). Trimming shortened V by 1 base and J by 7 bases, and 23 bases separated the two germline ends. Germline CDR1 reads MDHEN; CDR2 reads SYDVKM. CDR3 length: 17 amino acids. This CDR3 reads CASSLYPAGALGGEQYF. CDR3 coding DNA: TGTGCCAGCAGTTTATACCCCGCAGGGGCCCTTGGGGGTGAGCAGTACTTC.

V and J are TRBV10-3 and TRBJ1-5; a weak D match, TRBD1 (6 bases). The CDR3 runs to 13 residues. Germline V gene data show CDR1 as ENHRY and CDR2 as SYGVKD. Trimming removed 7 bases from V and 5 bases from J, with 12 bases in between. CDR3 bases: TGTGCCATCACCCAGGGGATAGATCAGCCCCAGCATTTT. Encoded protein: CAITQGIDQPQHF.

This clonotype has just a few counts. V usage is TRBV2 and J usage is TRBJ2-7, with D tentatively TRBD1 (6 bases). Trimming cost V 1 base and J 3 bases, with 7 bases left between them. CDR1 and CDR2 (germline): SNHLY, FYNNEI. This CDR3 region has 13 residues. The CDR3 reads CASSEGTVYEQYV. The CDR3 nucleotides read TGTGCCAGCAGTGAAGGGACAGTCTACGAGCAGTACGTC.

For the CDR3, the DNA is TGTGCCACCAGTGACCTCGGTCCGGGTTACAATGAGCAGTTCTTC. This sequence encodes CATSDLGPGYNEQFF. This sequence joins TRBV24-1 and TRBJ2-1; D is unresolved. V was trimmed by 4 bases and J by 4 bases, leaving 13 bases between them. The CDR3 length is 15 residues. Germline CDR1 reads KGHDR; CDR2 reads SFDVKD.

V is TRBV6-5 and J is TRBJ1-2; 7 bases are a match to TRBD1. Germline assignment: CDR1 MNHEY and CDR2 SVGAGI. The CDR3 runs to 18 residues. V lost 2 bases to trimming and J lost 7 bases; unmatched junction nucleotides: 19. This CDR3 is CASSYQAWAGTARSGYTF. CDR3 bases: TGTGCCAGCAGTTACCAGGCCTGGGCCGGGACAGCAAGGTCTGGCTACACCTTC.

The rearrangement uses TRBV18 and TRBJ2-7; either TRBD1 or TRBD2 may supply D (5 bases each). Per the germline V gene, CDR1 is KGHSH and CDR2 is LQKENI. V shed 2 bases and J shed 0 bases, with 11 bases lying between them. CDR3 length equals 15 residues. The DNA for the CDR3 is TGTGCCAGCTCACCAAGTCCAGGGAGCTCCTACGAGCAGTACTTC. Its protein is CASSPSPGSSYEQYF.

The chain is built from TRBV18 and TRBJ2-7; possible D gene TRBD2, 6 bases. In germline, CDR1 is KGHSH, CDR2 LQKENI. The CDR3 contains 15 residues. Trimming took 2 bases from V and 2 from J, leaving 13 bases between them. This CDR3 reads CASSPSGVLAYEQYF. The CDR3, as DNA: TGTGCCAGCTCACCATCGGGGGTTTTAGCCTACGAGCAGTACTTC.

The chain has TRBV13 and TRBJ1-3; unclear D gene. Per the germline V gene, CDR1 is PRHDT and CDR2 is FYEKMQ (reference sequence). This CDR3 is built from 15 residues. The V gene lost 0 bases and the J gene lost 0 bases, with 6 bases spanning the gap. In DNA form, the CDR3 reads TGTGCCAGCAGCTTAGGGGGCGACTCTGGAAACACCATATATTTT. The encoded protein is CASSLGGDSGNTIYF.

This chain links TRBV20-1 with TRBJ2-3; TRBD1 matches 7 bases. The germline V gene has CDR1 DFQATT and CDR2 SNEGSKA (reference sequence). The CDR3 sequence is 17 residues long. V dropped 5 bases and J dropped 0; count of bases not matched to a gene: 14. The CDR3 DNA is TGCAGTGCTCCCGATTTGGACAGGACCCTTAGCACAGATACGCAGTATTTT. Protein product: CSAPDLDRTLSTDTQYF.

This clonotype showed up just a few times. This chain connects TRBV11-3 to TRBJ2-2; no clear D. The germline gives CDR1 SGHNT, CDR2 YENEEA. Trimming removed 3 bases at V and 3 bases at J, with 5 bases between. This CDR3 contains 13 residues. The CDR3 DNA reads TGTGCCAGCAGCTTTCCGCACACCGGGGAGCTGTTTTTT. Its protein product is CASSFPHTGELFF.

This chain joins TRBV21-1 and TRBJ2-1. TRBV21-1 is classified as a pseudogene. This CDR3 is built from 16 residues. This CDR3 reads CASSKAKRRWYNEQFF. In DNA, the CDR3 is TGTGCCAGCAGCAAAGCTAAAAGAAGATGGTACAATGAGCAGTTCTTC.

The chain uses TRBV19 and TRBJ1-1; 7 bases are shared with TRBD1. The CDR3 loop spans 12 amino acids. The trim removed 3 bases at V and 8 bases at J, leaving 3 bases unmatched. Germline V gene data show CDR1 as LNHDA and CDR2 as SQIVND (reference sequence). The CDR3 loop is CASSIQGVEAFF. The CDR3 coding sequence is TGTGCCAGTAGTATCCAGGGGGTGGAAGCTTTCTTT.

V usage is TRBV29-1 and J usage is TRBJ2-7, with TRBD1 matching 9 bases. The germline V gene encodes CDR1 SQVTM and CDR2 ANQGSEA. J lost 9 bases, V lost 4 bases, and 13 bases had no gene match. The CDR3 has 14 residues. The CDR3 sequence is CSVVPGQGRLRQYF. The CDR3, as DNA: TGCAGCGTTGTTCCGGGACAGGGAAGGTTGCGGCAGTACTTC.

The chain combines TRBV20-1 with TRBJ2-1, with 8 bases that match TRBD2. Germline CDR1 is DFQATT and CDR2 is SNEGSKA (reference sequence). Trimming took 5 bases from V and 4 from J; bases not matched to a gene: 7. This CDR3 is 14 amino acids long. In DNA form, the CDR3 reads TGCAGTGCTCTCTTCGGGGGGGGTTACAATGAGCAGTTCTTC. This translates into CSALFGGGYNEQFF.

The gene calls are TRBV19 and TRBJ2-5; 11 positions agree with TRBD2. Germline CDR1 reads LNHDA; CDR2 reads SQIVND (reference sequence). The V segment lost 4 bases and the J segment 5 bases; nucleotides outside the gene matches: 6. The CDR3 runs to 15 residues. CDR3 DNA sequence: TGTGCCAGTAGTAAACTAGCGGGAGCCCTGGAGACCCAGTACTTC. Residues: CASSKLAGALETQYF.

This clonotype was observed a few times. This chain connects TRBV27 to TRBJ2-1; 11 bases agree with TRBD2. V was pared by 2 bases and J by 6 bases, with 3 bases of the junction left unmatched. Germline lookup yields CDR1 MNHEY and CDR2 SMNVEV (reference sequence). The CDR3 extends over 15 amino acids. CDR3 DNA sequence: TGTGCCAGCAGTTTAAGGCTAGCGGGGGGCAATGAGCAGTTCTTC. Its translation: CASSLRLAGGNEQFF.

This clonotype occurred once. This chain links TRBV19 with TRBJ2-7; TRBD1 aligns across 10 bases. J lost 4 bases, V lost 7 bases, and 1 base had no gene match. Germline V gene lookup returns CDR1 LNHDA and CDR2 SQIVND (reference sequence). The CDR3 consists of 12 residues. CDR3 region: CASTDRGYEQYF. The CDR3 DNA reads as TGTGCCAGTACGGACAGGGGGTACGAGCAGTACTTC.

The chain links TRBV9 to TRBJ1-4; D not certain. Germline V lookup: CDR1 SGDLS, CDR2 YYNGEE. The CDR3 runs to 14 residues. V was shortened by 3 bases and J by 6 bases, with 12 bases between the two germline ends. DNA for the CDR3: TGTGCCAGCAGCGCGAACACGGGTTATGAAAAACTGTTTTTT. Translated: CASSANTGYEKLFF.

The genes are TRBV27 and TRBJ1-1, with a weak D call TRBD1 (6 bases). The CDR3 spans 14 residues. Germline-derived CDR1 and CDR2 are MNHEY and SMNVEV (reference sequence). Trimming took off 6 bases at V and 5 bases at J, with 16 bases between the two ends. The CDR3 DNA sequence: TGTGCCAGCAGGCCAAACAGGGTTATAACTGAAGCTTTCTTT. Amino acids: CASRPNRVITEAFF.

The chain combines TRBV23-1 with TRBJ2-6; no clear D gene. TRBV23-1 belongs to the ORF category, with a function that is uncertain. Trimming stripped 3 bases from V and 0 bases from J, with 15 bases between. The CDR3 length is 18 residues. As DNA, the CDR3 is TGCGCCAGCAGTCACAGCTCCAGCGTGGACTCTGGGGCCAACGTCCTGACTTTC. This encodes CASSHSSSVDSGANVLTF.